This paragraph reports one T cell receptor (beta chain). Its specificity is not known. Sequence at one end of the junction differs from germline and may be a read error. The sample comes from a study of blood T cells in healthy people across ages. The CDR3 loop spans 18 amino acids. Germline assignment: CDR1 LNHNV and CDR2 YYDKDF (reference sequence). Through a sample-barcoded 5' primer and a J-beta primer mix, a second PCR was run for roughly 7 to 12 cycles. Every molecule of cDNA carried a tag from a template-switch adaptor with 12 random nucleotides. Paired-end reads containing CDR3 totaled no fewer than 2.5 million for each sample. MiXCR, applied by TCRdb to the 5' RACE reads, yields one record per CDR3 protein. The top ten hold 6.5% to 8.5% of the sample, which has roughly 1.4 million distinct CDR3 sequences, 59% seen once. Findings and caveats of the study: When set beside aged donors, long-lived donors presented more naive CD4+ cells and higher diversity.

The sample was blood. The receptor was derived from a man aged 18 to 29 in good health. The chain carries TRBV15 and TRBJ2-3, with 10 bases aligning to TRBD2. In DNA, the CDR3 is TGTGCCAGCAGCTCAAGGACTAGCGGTGATACTAGCACAGATACGCAGTATTTT. As protein: CASSSRTSGDTSTDTQYF.